The T cell receptor beta chain described here comes from a study of blood T cells in healthy people across ages (dated by TCRdb to between 2015 and 2017). As for the study more broadly: Template switching captured roughly one uniquely barcoded TCR beta cDNA molecule per two T cells in model experiments. Age-related changes in TCR beta repertoire diversity were measured in the study by deep sequencing normalized with unique cDNA molecular identifiers. The donors were split into four age groups: young (average roughly 15 years), middle-aged (39), aged (more than 60) and long-lived (roughly 88). To avoid experimental bias, donors of different ages were randomly spread across the sequencing lanes. For two donors (one aged 18 to 29 and one aged 80 or older), the study analyzed two additional independent replicas of 1 million unique cDNA reads from the same blood draw. What the authors observed across the whole study: Observed TCR beta diversity per million T cells fell roughly linearly with age, and a significant reduction was already apparent by age roughly 40. Donor CMV infection status was unknown, potentially confounding age-related changes in expanded clonotypes. Compared with the aged group, the long-lived group had more naive CD4+ T cells, fewer expanded clones and increased TCR diversity, suggesting age selection. A strong correlation was found between observed TCR beta diversity and the percentage of naive T cells measured by flow cytometry. Because profiling used bulk unsorted PBMCs, naive and antigen-experienced compartments could not be compared conclusively. Estimates of total diversity based on one million sequenced T cells were regarded as lower bounds and as underestimates.

The library was made by 5' RACE. Sequencer: Illumina HiSeq 2500. A second about 6 to 11 cycle PCR used a sample-barcoded 5' primer and a J-beta primer mix. Each TCR beta cDNA molecule received a unique molecular identifier from a template-switch 5' adaptor carrying 12 random nucleotides. Each sample yielded at least 2.5 million CDR3-containing paired-end reads. All of the RNA was converted into first-strand cDNA using the Mint cDNA synthesis kit, with a TRBC-specific oligonucleotide serving as the primer. All cDNA was treated with uracil-DNA glycosylase and then went through a first 18-cycle PCR with the universal primers M1SS and BC2_uni_R. On the study's bioinformatics: Normalization of each sample was performed by random selection of 1 million high-quality reads, each carrying a distinct molecular identifier. Instead of being binned into consensus sequences, reads with shared molecular identifiers were discarded. MiTCR, set to a Q25 quality threshold and the strictest error-elimination algorithm, was used for CDR3 identification, clonotype clustering and error correction. A nonparametric unseen species model with Euler transformation was used to estimate a lower bound on total TCR beta diversity. TCRdb cleaned the public reads at Q25 with fastp, built clones with MiXCR and kept in-frame beta chains. Identical CDR3 protein sequences are pooled into one entry, listed with their most common genes and DNA. These V and J calls derive from TCRdb rather than the authors' analysis. The sample yields about 1.4 million distinct CDR3 sequences; roughly 60% were counted once. 6.5% to 8.5% of the sample goes to the ten largest clones.

Donors were a few dozen systemically healthy Caucasian individuals from Russia aged roughly 6 to 90 years. About 10 milliliters of peripheral blood were collected from each donor into EDTA-treated Vacutainer tubes. PBMCs were isolated by Ficoll-Paque density-gradient centrifugation, with at least 7 million obtained per sample. Total RNA was extracted from PBMCs with Trizol reagent, with at least 6 micrograms obtained per sample. For every donor, flow cytometry on a PBMC aliquot measured the percentage of naive CD45RAhigh/CD27high T cells. In the case of this clonotype: Its antigen is unknown. Base quality data are lacking; no much larger clone is found one base away.

V has 4 bases trimmed and J has 3 bases trimmed; junction bases matching no gene number 10. Including the terminal cysteine and phenylalanine, the CDR3 comprises 16 residues. Left in the record is the CDR3 DNA by itself, 48 bases read in frame from the first base. CDR1 and CDR2, per the germline V gene, are MNHEY and SVGEGT. The chain couples TRBV6-2 or TRBV6-3 to TRBJ1-2; 8 bases in the junction line up with TRBD1. The clonotype originates from a man younger than 30 in good health. Specimen: blood. The CDR3 region has the sequence CASSWTGRGGYYGYTF. The DNA reads TGTGCCAGCAGTTGGACAGGGAGGGGAGGCTACTATGGCTACACCTTC.